This T cell receptor (beta chain) appears in the sequencing data of a study of T cells after yellow fever vaccination. The V gene lost 4 bases and the J gene lost 4 bases, with 19 bases spanning the gap. The germline V gene encodes CDR1 SGHNT and CDR2 YYREEE (reference sequence). This CDR3 contains 16 residues. This clonotype was seen a handful of times. Conversion of TCR transcripts into cDNA relied on 5'RACE template switching, which added a universal primer site and UMIs. TCRdb redid the calling of the 5' RACE reads with MiXCR, one entry per CDR3 protein. The data show 500,000 to 650,000 distinct CDR3 sequences, approximately 12% seen once.

The sequences come from PBMCs, collected on the day of the yellow fever booster vaccination. The chain recombines TRBV5-4 with TRBJ2-3; D is possibly TRBD1 or TRBD2 (5 bases each). The clonotype originates from a man between 25 and 39 years old who received the YFV17D yellow fever vaccine. The CDR3 sequence is CASSSSGTYASDTQYF. The CDR3 DNA sequence: TGTGCCAGCAGCAGCTCCGGGACCTACGCCTCAGATACGCAGTATTTT.